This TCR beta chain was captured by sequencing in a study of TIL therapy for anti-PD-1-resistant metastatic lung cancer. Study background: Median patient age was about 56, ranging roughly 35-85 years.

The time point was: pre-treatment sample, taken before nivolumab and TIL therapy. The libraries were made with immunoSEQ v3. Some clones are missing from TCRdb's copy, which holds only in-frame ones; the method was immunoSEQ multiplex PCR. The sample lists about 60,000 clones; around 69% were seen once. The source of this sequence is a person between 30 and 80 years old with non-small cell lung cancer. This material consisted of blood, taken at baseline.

CDR3 coding DNA: TGTGCCACGGGCGAGGGACTACACACAGATACGCAGTATTTT. Amino acid sequence: CATGEGLHTDTQYF. The V call is TRBV15, the J call TRBJ2-3; 7 nucleotides agree with TRBD2. Germline trimming cut 9 bases from V and 2 bases from J; bases unmatched to any gene: 8. The CDR3 has 14 amino acids. Germline lookup yields CDR1 LNHNV and CDR2 YYDKDF (reference sequence).